This T cell receptor (beta chain) was recorded in a study of shared clonotypes between healthy human individuals. Study as a whole: Three CD4 naive, three CD4 memory, two CD8 naive and one CD8 memory plate were used per donor. Whole-study findings and limits: Among the subsets, naive ones generally showed larger estimated richness than memory ones.

Germline CDR1 is GTSNPN and CDR2 is SVGIG (reference sequence). CDR3 length equals 14 residues. The V end was cut by 2 bases, the J end by 5 bases, with 15 bases between. TCRdb's copy holds only in-frame clones and misses some; the assay was immunoSEQ multiplex PCR. Of approximately 980,000 clones listed, over 75% are singletons. There are a few counts of this clone. Its antigen is currently unknown. Sequenced material: memory CD4+ T cells sorted from blood. Subset in this sample: CD45RA-negative fraction. V usage is TRBV30 and J usage is TRBJ1-2; a possible D gene is TRBD1 (5 bases). This receptor was identified in a man in his late teens or twenties in good health. Written as DNA, the CDR3 is TGTGCCTGGAGTTCGGACACCTCAGGTTATGGCTACACCTTC. Its protein is CAWSSDTSGYGYTF.